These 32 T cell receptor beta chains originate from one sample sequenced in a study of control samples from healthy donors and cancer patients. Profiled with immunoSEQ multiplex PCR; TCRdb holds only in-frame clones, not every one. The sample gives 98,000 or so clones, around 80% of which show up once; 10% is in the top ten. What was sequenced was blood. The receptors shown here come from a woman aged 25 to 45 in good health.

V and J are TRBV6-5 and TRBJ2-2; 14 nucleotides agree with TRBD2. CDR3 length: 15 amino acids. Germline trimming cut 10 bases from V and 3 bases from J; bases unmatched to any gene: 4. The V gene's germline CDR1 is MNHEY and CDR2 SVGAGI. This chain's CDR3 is CATTSGGDYTGELFF. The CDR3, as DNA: TGTGCCACGACTAGCGGGGGGGATTACACCGGGGAGCTGTTTTTT.

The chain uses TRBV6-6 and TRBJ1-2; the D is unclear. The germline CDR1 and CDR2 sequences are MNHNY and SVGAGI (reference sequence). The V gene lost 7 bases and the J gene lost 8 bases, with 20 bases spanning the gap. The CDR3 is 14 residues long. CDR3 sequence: CASTPEPTREGYTF. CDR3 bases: TGTGCCAGCACCCCCGAGCCGACTCGGGAAGGCTACACCTTC.

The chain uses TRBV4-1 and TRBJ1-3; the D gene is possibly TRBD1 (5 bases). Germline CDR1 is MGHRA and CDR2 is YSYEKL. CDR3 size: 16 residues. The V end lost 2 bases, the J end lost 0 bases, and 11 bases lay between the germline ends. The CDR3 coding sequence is TGCGCCAGCAGCCAATTCGAGGGACGCTCTGGAAACACCATATATTTT. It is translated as CASSQFEGRSGNTIYF.

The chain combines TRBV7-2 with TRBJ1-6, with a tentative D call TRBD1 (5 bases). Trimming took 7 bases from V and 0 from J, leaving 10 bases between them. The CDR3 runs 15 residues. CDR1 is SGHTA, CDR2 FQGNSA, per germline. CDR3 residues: CASNSQGSYNSPLHF. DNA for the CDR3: TGTGCCAGCAACTCGCAGGGCTCCTATAATTCACCCCTCCACTTT. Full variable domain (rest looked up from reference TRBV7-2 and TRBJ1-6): GAGVSQSPSNKVTEKGKDVELRCDPISGHTALYWYRQSLGQGLEFLIYFQGNSAPDKSGLPSDRFSAERTGGSVSTLTIQRTQQEDSAVYLCASNSQGSYNSPLHFGNGTRLTVT.

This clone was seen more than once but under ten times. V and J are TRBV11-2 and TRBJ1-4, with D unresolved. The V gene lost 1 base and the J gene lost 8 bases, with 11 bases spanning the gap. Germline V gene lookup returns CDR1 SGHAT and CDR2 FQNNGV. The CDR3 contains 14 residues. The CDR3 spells CASSLAPVGEKLFF. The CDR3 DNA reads TGTGCCAGCAGCTTAGCCCCTGTCGGGGAAAAACTGTTTTTT. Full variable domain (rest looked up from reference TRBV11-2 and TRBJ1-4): EAGVAQSPRYKIIEKRQSVAFWCNPISGHATLYWYQQILGQGPKLLIQFQNNGVVDDSQLPKDRFSAERLKGVDSTLKIQPAKLEDSAVYLCASSLAPVGEKLFFGSGTQLSVL.

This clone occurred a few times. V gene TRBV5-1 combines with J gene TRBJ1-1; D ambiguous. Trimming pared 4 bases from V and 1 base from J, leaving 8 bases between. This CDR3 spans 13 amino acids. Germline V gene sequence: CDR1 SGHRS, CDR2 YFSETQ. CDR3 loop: CASSTSRNTEAFF. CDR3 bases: TGCGCCAGCAGCACATCCAGGAACACTGAAGCTTTCTTT.

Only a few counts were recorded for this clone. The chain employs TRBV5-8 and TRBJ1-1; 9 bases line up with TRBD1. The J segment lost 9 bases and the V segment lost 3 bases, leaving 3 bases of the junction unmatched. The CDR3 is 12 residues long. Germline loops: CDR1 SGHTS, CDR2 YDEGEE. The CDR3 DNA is TGTGCCAGCAGCTGGACAGGGGACAAAGCTTTCTTT. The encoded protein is CASSWTGDKAFF.

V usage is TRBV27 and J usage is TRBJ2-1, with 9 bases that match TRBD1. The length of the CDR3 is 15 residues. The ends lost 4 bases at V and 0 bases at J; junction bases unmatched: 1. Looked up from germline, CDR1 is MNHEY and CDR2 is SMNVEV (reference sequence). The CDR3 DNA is TGTGCCAGCAGTTCGGACAGGGGCTCCTACAATGAGCAGTTCTTC. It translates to CASSSDRGSYNEQFF.

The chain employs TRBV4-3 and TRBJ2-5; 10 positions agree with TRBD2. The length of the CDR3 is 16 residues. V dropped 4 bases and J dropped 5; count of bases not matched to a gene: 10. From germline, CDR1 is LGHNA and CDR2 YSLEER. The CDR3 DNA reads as TGCGCCAGCAGCCCGACAGCGGGGGGGCCCGAGGAGACCCAGTACTTC. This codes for CASSPTAGGPEETQYF.

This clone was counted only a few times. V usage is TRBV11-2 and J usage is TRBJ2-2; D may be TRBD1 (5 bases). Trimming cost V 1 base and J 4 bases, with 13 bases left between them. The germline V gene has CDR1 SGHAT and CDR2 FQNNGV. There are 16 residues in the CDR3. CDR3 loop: CASSLGGSYSTGELFF. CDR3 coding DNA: TGTGCCAGCAGCTTAGGGGGCAGCTACTCCACCGGGGAGCTGTTTTTT.

CDR3 bases: TGTGCCAGCAGCTTAGTCGGACCTGCGGAGCTGTTTTTT. Protein product: CASSLVGPAELFF. The J gene is TRBJ2-2, the V gene TRBV11-2; D remains ambiguous. Deletions cut 1 base from V and 10 bases from J, with 10 bases between. CDR3 length: 13 amino acids. Germline V gene sequence: CDR1 SGHAT, CDR2 FQNNGV.

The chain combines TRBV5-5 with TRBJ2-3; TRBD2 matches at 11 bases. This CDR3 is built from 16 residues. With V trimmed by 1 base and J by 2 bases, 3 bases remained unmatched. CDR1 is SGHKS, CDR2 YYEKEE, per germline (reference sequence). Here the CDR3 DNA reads TGTGCCAGCAGCTTGCCGACTAGCGGGAACACAGATACGCAGTATTTT. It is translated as CASSLPTSGNTDTQYF.

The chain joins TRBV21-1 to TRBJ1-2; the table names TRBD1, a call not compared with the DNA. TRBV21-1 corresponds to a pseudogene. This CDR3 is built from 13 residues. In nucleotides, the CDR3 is TGTGCCAGCAGCAAGCCGAGACAGGCTGGCTACACCTTC. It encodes CASSKPRQAGYTF.

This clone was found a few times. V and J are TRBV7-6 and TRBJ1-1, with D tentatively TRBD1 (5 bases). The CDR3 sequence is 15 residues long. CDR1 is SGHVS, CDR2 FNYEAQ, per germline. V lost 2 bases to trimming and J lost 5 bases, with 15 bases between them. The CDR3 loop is CASSLTGDVRTEAFF. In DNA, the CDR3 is TGTGCCAGCAGCTTAACAGGCGACGTACGGACTGAAGCTTTCTTT.

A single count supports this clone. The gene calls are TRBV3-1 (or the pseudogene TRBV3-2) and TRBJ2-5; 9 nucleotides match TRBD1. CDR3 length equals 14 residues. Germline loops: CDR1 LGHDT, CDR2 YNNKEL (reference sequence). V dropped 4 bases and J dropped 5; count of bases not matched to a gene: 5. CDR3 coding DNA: TGTGCCAGCAGCCTTGGACAGGGGACGGAGACCCAGTACTTC. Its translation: CASSLGQGTETQYF.

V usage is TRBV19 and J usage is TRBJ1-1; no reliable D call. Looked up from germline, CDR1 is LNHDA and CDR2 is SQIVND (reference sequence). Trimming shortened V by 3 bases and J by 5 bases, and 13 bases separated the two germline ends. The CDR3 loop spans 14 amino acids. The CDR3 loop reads CASSIVGWTTEAFF. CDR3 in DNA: TGTGCCAGTAGTATTGTGGGGTGGACGACTGAAGCTTTCTTT.

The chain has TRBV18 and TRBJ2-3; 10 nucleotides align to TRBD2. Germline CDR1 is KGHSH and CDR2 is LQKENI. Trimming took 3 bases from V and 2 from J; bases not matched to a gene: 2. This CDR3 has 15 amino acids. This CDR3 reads CASSPTSGYTDTQYF. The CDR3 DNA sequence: TGTGCCAGCTCACCGACTAGCGGGTACACAGATACGCAGTATTTT.

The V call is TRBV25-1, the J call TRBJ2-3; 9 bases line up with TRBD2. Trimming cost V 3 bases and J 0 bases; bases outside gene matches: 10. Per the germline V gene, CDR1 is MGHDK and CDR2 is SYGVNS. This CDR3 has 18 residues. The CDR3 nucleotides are TGTGCCAGCAGTGATACAGCGCTAGCGGGGTGGAGCACAGATACGCAGTATTTT. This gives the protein CASSDTALAGWSTDTQYF. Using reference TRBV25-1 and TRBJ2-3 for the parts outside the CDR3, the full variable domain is EADIYQTPRYLVIGTGKKITLECSQTMGHDKMYWYQQDPGMELHLIHYSYGVNSTEKGDLSSESTVSRIRTEHFPLTLESARPSHTSQYLCASSDTALAGWSTDTQYFGPGTRLTVL.

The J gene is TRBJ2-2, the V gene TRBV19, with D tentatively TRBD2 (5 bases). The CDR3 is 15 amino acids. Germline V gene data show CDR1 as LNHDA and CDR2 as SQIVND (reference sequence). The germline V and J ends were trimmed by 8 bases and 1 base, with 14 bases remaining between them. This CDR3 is CASGGSGLNTGELFF. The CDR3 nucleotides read TGTGCCAGTGGCGGATCGGGGTTGAACACCGGGGAGCTGTTTTTT.

The DNA of the CDR3 is TGTGCCAGCAGCGCAAACGGGAATCATGATGAAAAACTGTTTTTT. Translated, it gives CASSANGNHDEKLFF. The chain employs TRBV5-5 and TRBJ1-4; D gene uncertain. Per the germline V gene, CDR1 is SGHKS and CDR2 is YYEKEE (reference sequence). The germline V and J ends were trimmed by 4 bases and 6 bases, with 16 bases remaining between them. The CDR3 covers 15 residues.

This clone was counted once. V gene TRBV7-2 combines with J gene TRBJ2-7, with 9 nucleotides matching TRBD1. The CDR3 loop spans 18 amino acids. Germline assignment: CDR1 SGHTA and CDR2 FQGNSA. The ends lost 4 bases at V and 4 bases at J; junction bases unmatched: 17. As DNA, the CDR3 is TGTGCCAGCAGCTCAGTGGGAGCCTGGACAGGGGTGGTTTACGAGCAGTACTTC. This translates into CASSSVGAWTGVVYEQYF.

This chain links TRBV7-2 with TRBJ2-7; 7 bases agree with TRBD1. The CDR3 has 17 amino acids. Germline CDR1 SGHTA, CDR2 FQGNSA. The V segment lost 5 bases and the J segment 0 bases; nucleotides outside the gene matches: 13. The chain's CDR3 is CASSPQSGTAVSYEQYF. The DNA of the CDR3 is TGTGCCAGCAGCCCTCAATCCGGGACAGCCGTCTCCTACGAGCAGTACTTC.

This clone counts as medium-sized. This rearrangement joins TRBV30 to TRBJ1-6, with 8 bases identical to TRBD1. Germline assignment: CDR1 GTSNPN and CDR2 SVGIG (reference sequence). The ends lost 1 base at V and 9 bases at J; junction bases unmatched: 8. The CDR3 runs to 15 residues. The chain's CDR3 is CAWSEGAGGGSPLHF. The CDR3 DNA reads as TGTGCCTGGAGTGAAGGGGCAGGGGGCGGTTCACCCCTCCACTTT.

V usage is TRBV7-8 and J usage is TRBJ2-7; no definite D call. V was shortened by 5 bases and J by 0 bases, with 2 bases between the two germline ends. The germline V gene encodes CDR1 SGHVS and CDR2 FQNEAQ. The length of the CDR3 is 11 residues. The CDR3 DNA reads TGTGCCAGCAGCCCCTCCTACGAGCAGTACTTC. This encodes CASSPSYEQYF.

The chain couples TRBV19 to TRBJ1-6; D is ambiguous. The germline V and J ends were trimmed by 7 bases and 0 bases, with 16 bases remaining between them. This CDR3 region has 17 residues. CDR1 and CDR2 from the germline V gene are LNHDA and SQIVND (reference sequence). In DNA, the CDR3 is TGTGCCAGTACCAGAAGACCTCGTAGCTCCTATAATTCACCCCTCCACTTT. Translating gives CASTRRPRSSYNSPLHF.

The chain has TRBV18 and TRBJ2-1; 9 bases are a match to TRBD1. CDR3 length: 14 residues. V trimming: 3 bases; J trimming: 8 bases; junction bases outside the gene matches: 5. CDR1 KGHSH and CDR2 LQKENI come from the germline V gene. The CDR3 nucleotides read TGTGCCAGCTCACCGCTGACAGGGGGGGATGAGCAGTTCTTC. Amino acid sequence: CASSPLTGGDEQFF. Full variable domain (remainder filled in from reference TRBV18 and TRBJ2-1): NAGVMQNPRHLVRRRGQEARLRCSPMKGHSHVYWYRQLPEEGLKFMVYLQKENIIDESGMPKERFSAEFPKEGPSILRIQQVVRGDSAAYFCASSPLTGGDEQFFGPGTRLTVL.

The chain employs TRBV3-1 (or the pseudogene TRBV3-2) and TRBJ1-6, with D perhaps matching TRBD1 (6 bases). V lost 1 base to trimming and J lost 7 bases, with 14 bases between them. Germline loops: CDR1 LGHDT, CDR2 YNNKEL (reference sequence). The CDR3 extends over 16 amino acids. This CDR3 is CASSQAWGAVNSPLHF. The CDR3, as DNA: TGTGCCAGCAGCCAAGCGTGGGGGGCCGTAAATTCACCCCTCCACTTT.

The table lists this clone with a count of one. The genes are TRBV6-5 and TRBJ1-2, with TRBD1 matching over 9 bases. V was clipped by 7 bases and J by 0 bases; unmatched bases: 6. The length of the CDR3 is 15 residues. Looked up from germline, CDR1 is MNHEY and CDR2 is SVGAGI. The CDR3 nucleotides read TGTGCCAGCAAAGCCGGGACAGGGTCTAACTATGGCTACACCTTC. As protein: CASKAGTGSNYGYTF.

In DNA, the CDR3 is TGTGCCAGCAGCCAAGGAACGGGTGGTGCGCCCCAGCATTTT. It is translated as CASSQGTGGAPQHF. The rearrangement links TRBV3-1 (or the pseudogene TRBV3-2) to TRBJ1-5; D gene unclear. CDR3 length equals 14 residues. V was clipped by 1 base and J by 9 bases, with 13 bases between them. Germline V gene data show CDR1 as LGHDT and CDR2 as YNNKEL (reference sequence).

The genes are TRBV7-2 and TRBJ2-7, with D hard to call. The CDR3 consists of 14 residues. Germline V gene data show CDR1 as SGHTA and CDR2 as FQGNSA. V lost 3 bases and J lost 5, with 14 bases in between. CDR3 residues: CASSFSPGRDEQYF. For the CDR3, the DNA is TGTGCCAGCAGCTTTTCTCCAGGCCGGGACGAGCAGTACTTC.

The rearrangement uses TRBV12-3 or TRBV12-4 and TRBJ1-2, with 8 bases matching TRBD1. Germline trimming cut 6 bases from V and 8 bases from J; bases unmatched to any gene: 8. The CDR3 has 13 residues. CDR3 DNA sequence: TGTGCCAGCAGCCTGGACAGGGCGGGGGGCTACACCTTC. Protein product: CASSLDRAGGYTF.

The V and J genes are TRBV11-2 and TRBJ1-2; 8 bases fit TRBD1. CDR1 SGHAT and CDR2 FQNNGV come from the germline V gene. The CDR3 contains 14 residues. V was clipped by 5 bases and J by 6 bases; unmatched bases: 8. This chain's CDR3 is CASSQWAGGDGYTF. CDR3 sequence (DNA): TGTGCCAGCAGCCAGTGGGCAGGGGGCGATGGCTACACCTTC.